A single sample gave rise to the 26 T cell receptor beta chains below, sequenced in a study of molecular identifiers for immune sequencing clone quantification. MiXCR, applied by TCRdb to the PCR reads, yields one record per CDR3 protein. The sample holds about half a million distinct CDR3 sequences, roughly 25% seen once. The sequenced sample was naive CD8+ T cells from blood, with Jurkat cell RNA spiked in. The subset is: FACS-sorted CD8+CD4-CCR7+CD45RA+ naive T cells. All receptors come from a human donor in good health. Some libraries in this study had Jurkat cell RNA spiked in.

The gene calls are TRBV5-1 and TRBJ1-6; 7 nucleotides line up with TRBD1. Losses at the gene ends were 0 bases for V and 9 bases for J; bases not matched to a gene: 3. The CDR3 is made up of 14 amino acids. CDR1 and CDR2 from the germline V gene are SGHRS and YFSETQ. In DNA form, the CDR3 reads TGCGCCAGCAGCTTGGGACAGGGAATTTCACCCCTCCACTTT. Translating it yields CASSLGQGISPLHF.

Of note for this clonotype: The junction and the germline gene differ at one end; a read error may be behind it. This sequence joins TRBV13 and TRBJ2-7; D assignment may be TRBD1 or TRBD2 (5 bases each). The CDR3 has 14 amino acids. CDR1 is PRHDT, CDR2 FYEKMQ, per germline (reference sequence). The CDR3 bases are TGTGCCAGCAGCTTAGGCCGGGGCTCCTACGAGCAGCACTTC. It is translated as CASSLGRGSYEQHF.

V and J are TRBV14 and TRBJ1-2; no firm D call. This CDR3 is 14 amino acids long. V gave up 2 bases and J gave up 4 bases, with 11 bases separating them. Germline V gives CDR1 SGHDN, CDR2 FVKESK. The CDR3 reads CASSQRASSYGYTF. The CDR3, as DNA: TGTGCCAGCAGCCAACGCGCGTCTAGCTATGGCTACACCTTC. Full variable domain (outside the CDR3, taken from reference TRBV14 and TRBJ1-2): EAGVTQFPSHSVIEKGQTVTLRCDPISGHDNLYWYRRVMGKEIKFLLHFVKESKQDESGMPNNRFLAERTGGTYSTLKVQPAELEDSGVYFCASSQRASSYGYTFGSGTRLTVV.

Details on this clonotype: An end of the junction does not agree with germline; a read error may underlie this. The chain recombines TRBV18 with TRBJ1-6; D not resolved. Looked up from germline, CDR1 is KGHSH and CDR2 is LQKENI. There are 15 residues in the CDR3. The CDR3 is CASSPREPYSSPLHF. The CDR3 DNA is TGTGCCAGCTCACCACGGGAGCCCTATAGTTCACCCCTCCACTTT.

The CDR3 region is CASSELRGRDQETQYF. The CDR3 DNA is TGTGCCAGCAGTGAACTGAGGGGGCGAGACCAAGAGACCCAGTACTTC. This rearrangement joins TRBV2 to TRBJ2-5, with 7 bases matching TRBD1. Germline V gives CDR1 SNHLY, CDR2 FYNNEI. The CDR3 contains 16 residues. V trimming: 2 bases; J trimming: 0 bases; junction bases outside the gene matches: 6.

This chain links TRBV4-3 with TRBJ2-7; 7 nucleotides match TRBD2. The V segment lost 1 base and the J segment 9 bases; nucleotides outside the gene matches: 15. Germline V CDR1 and CDR2: LGHNA, YSLEER. The CDR3 is made up of 16 amino acids. CDR3 sequence: CASSQGDGTIGVVQYF. For the CDR3, the DNA is TGCGCCAGCAGCCAAGGAGATGGGACTATAGGAGTCGTGCAGTACTTC.

Worth noting for this clonotype: This clone may be a read error of a much larger clone one base away. The chain combines TRBV4-1 with TRBJ1-1; D possibly corresponds to TRBD1 (6 bases). CDR3 length: 13 residues. From germline, CDR1 is MGHRA and CDR2 YSYEKL. The CDR3 reads CASGQQGDTEAFF. Written as DNA, the CDR3 is TGCGCCAGCGGCCAACAGGGTGACACTGAAGCTTTCTTT.

A word on this clonotype: A much larger clonotype is one base distant, so this may be a read error. V usage is TRBV7-9 and J usage is TRBJ1-4; D possibly corresponds to TRBD1 (5 bases). The CDR3 has 15 amino acids. CDR1 SEHNR and CDR2 FQNEAQ come from the germline V gene (reference sequence). The V end was cut by 3 bases, the J end by 8 bases, with 16 bases between. The CDR3 nucleotides are TGTGCCAGCAGCTTGGTGACAGTGCTACTGGAAAAACTGTTTTTT. Protein: CASSLVTVLLEKLFF.

This clonotype was seen ten or more times. This sequence joins TRBV7-2 and TRBJ2-7, with 8 bases that match TRBD1. V trimming: 5 bases; J trimming: 0 bases; junction bases outside the gene matches: 9. The CDR3 covers 16 residues. Germline CDR1 SGHTA, CDR2 FQGNSA. In nucleotides, the CDR3 is TGTGCCAGCAGCCTAGGACAGGGAATGAGCTCCTACGAGCAGTACTTC. Its protein product is CASSLGQGMSSYEQYF. The full variable domain, completed using reference TRBV7-2 and TRBJ2-7, is GAGVSQSPSNKVTEKGKDVELRCDPISGHTALYWYRQSLGQGLEFLIYFQGNSAPDKSGLPSDRFSAERTGGSVSTLTIQRTQQEDSAVYLCASSLGQGMSSYEQYFGPGTRLTVT.

This clonotype was recorded a few times. V gene TRBV5-6 combines with J gene TRBJ1-1, with D possibly matching TRBD1 (5 bases). Trimming removed 4 bases at V and 7 bases at J, with 14 bases between. CDR1 and CDR2 (germline): SGHDT, YYEEEE. The CDR3 extends over 13 amino acids. CDR3 sequence: CASSPLGGDEAFF. CDR3 coding DNA: TGTGCCAGCAGCCCCCTCGGAGGGGATGAAGCTTTCTTT.

This clonotype was seen just once. The gene calls are TRBV4-1 and TRBJ2-6, with D possibly TRBD2 on 5 matching bases. Trimming pared 6 bases from V and 4 bases from J, leaving 16 bases between. The CDR3 runs to 16 residues. The germline CDR1 and CDR2 sequences are MGHRA and YSYEKL. The CDR3 sequence: CASSGGTQMGANVLTF. The CDR3 DNA follows: TGCGCCAGCAGTGGAGGTACCCAGATGGGGGCCAACGTCCTGACTTTC.

The chain couples TRBV4-1 to TRBJ2-3; 9 bases match TRBD2. Per the germline V gene, CDR1 is MGHRA and CDR2 is YSYEKL. Trimming cost V 3 bases and J 2 bases; bases outside gene matches: 6. The CDR3 is 16 amino acids. In nucleotides, the CDR3 is TGCGCCAGCAGCCAGACCGTAGCGGGGGTCACAGATACGCAGTATTTT. It is translated as CASSQTVAGVTDTQYF.

The V gene is TRBV14, the J gene TRBJ2-3; TRBD2 matches 7 bases. The CDR3 sequence is 18 residues long. Unmatched junction bases numbered 11, after V lost 0 bases and J lost 2 bases. Germline V lookup: CDR1 SGHDN, CDR2 FVKESK. CDR3 DNA: TGTGCCAGCAGCCAAGATTGGGGGGGAGTGACTAACACAGATACGCAGTATTTT. It translates to CASSQDWGGVTNTDTQYF. The complete variable domain, with remaining parts taken from reference TRBV14 and TRBJ2-3, reads EAGVTQFPSHSVIEKGQTVTLRCDPISGHDNLYWYRRVMGKEIKFLLHFVKESKQDESGMPNNRFLAERTGGTYSTLKVQPAELEDSGVYFCASSQDWGGVTNTDTQYFGPGTRLTVL.

Many counts were recorded for this clonotype. This rearrangement joins TRBV29-1 to TRBJ2-1, with D unclear. The CDR3 sequence is 13 residues long. With 4 bases removed from V and 10 bases from J, the gap between germline ends came to 17 bases. The V gene's germline CDR1 is SQVTM and CDR2 ANQGSEA. Here the CDR3 DNA reads TGCAGCGTTGTACCTCCCGACTTCCCCGAGCAGTTCTTC. Translated: CSVVPPDFPEQFF.

In this sample, this clonotype turned up a few times. Here the CDR3 omits its conserved ending phenylalanine or tryptophan, so a read error is the likely source. The chain combines TRBV5-1 with TRBJ2-5, with 10 positions matching TRBD1. J gave up 5 bases and V 4 bases, and 8 bases lay outside the gene matches. Looked up from germline, CDR1 is SGHRS and CDR2 is YFSETQ. The length of the CDR3 is 15 residues. The CDR3 DNA reads TGCGCCAGCAGCGTAGACAGGGGGCGAGGGGAGACCCAGTACCTC. The encoded protein is CASSVDRGRGETQYL.

The CDR3 is CASSPPLPRGQGWVSHEQYF. In DNA form, the CDR3 reads TGTGCCAGCAGCCCACCCCTTCCCAGGGGACAGGGGTGGGTATCGCACGAGCAGTACTTC. V and J are TRBV7-9 and TRBJ2-7, with 10 bases fitting TRBD1. Germline V CDR1 and CDR2: SEHNR, FQNEAQ (reference sequence). The V and J ends lost 5 bases and 5 bases, in that order; junction bases with no gene match: 24. The CDR3 totals 20 residues.

The chain has TRBV11-2 and TRBJ2-3; 7 nucleotides line up with TRBD2. The CDR3 has 14 residues. Germline CDR1 is SGHAT and CDR2 is FQNNGV. The junction had 9 bases not matched to a gene; V was cut back by 8 bases and J by 4 bases. CDR3 nucleotide sequence: TGTGCCAGCTGCTCTGGACTAGTCCCAGATACGCAGTATTTT. As protein: CASCSGLVPDTQYF. The whole variable domain, remainder taken from reference TRBV11-2 and TRBJ2-3, is EAGVAQSPRYKIIEKRQSVAFWCNPISGHATLYWYQQILGQGPKLLIQFQNNGVVDDSQLPKDRFSAERLKGVDSTLKIQPAKLEDSAVYLCASCSGLVPDTQYFGPGTRLTVL.

The chain couples TRBV28 to TRBJ1-1; 12 nucleotides line up with TRBD1. V was clipped by 5 bases and J by 6 bases; unmatched bases: 10. The CDR3 covers 16 residues. In germline, CDR1 is MDHEN, CDR2 SYDVKM. DNA for the CDR3: TGTGCCAGCAGTCTCGTTAAGGGACAGGGGGCCCCTGAAGCTTTCTTT. Translating gives CASSLVKGQGAPEAFF.

This clonotype was observed at least ten times. This sequence joins TRBV20-1 and TRBJ2-4; TRBD2 agrees at 7 bases. CDR1 and CDR2 from the germline V gene are DFQATT and SNEGSKA (reference sequence). The CDR3 is made up of 17 amino acids. V trimming: 0 bases; J trimming: 3 bases; junction bases outside the gene matches: 11. CDR3 sequence reads: CSARDIGSGGYKNIQYF. CDR3 DNA: TGCAGTGCTAGAGATATTGGTTCGGGGGGTTACAAAAACATTCAGTACTTC.

This clonotype was counted once. This may be a read error, as it is one base from a much larger clone. V is TRBV28 and J is TRBJ1-5, with D possibly TRBD1 on 5 matching bases. V was pared by 8 bases and J by 5 bases, with 13 bases between. This CDR3 is built from 13 residues. Germline V gives CDR1 MDHEN, CDR2 SYDVKM. The CDR3 nucleotides read TGTGCCAGCGGGGGGGTTGGCGATCAGCCCCAGCATTTT. Protein: CASGGVGDQPQHF.

There are a few counts of this clonotype. The chain uses TRBV28 and TRBJ1-3, with no clear D. The CDR3 has 13 residues. Germline-derived CDR1 and CDR2 are MDHEN and SYDVKM. Trimming stripped 3 bases from V and 10 bases from J, with 13 bases between. The CDR3 region is CASSLVGSATIYF. The CDR3 DNA follows: TGTGCCAGCAGTTTGGTGGGGAGTGCTACCATATATTTT.

This clonotype has ten or more counts. The chain carries TRBV11-2 and TRBJ2-7, with 9 bases aligning to TRBD2. V was pared by 1 base and J by 3 bases, with 7 bases of the junction left unmatched. The CDR3 has 16 residues. Germline-derived CDR1 and CDR2 are SGHAT and FQNNGV. The CDR3 loop reads CASSLGPGTSNYEQYF. The CDR3 DNA is TGTGCCAGCAGCTTAGGACCCGGGACTAGCAACTACGAGCAGTACTTC.

This clonotype was seen only a few times. The genes are TRBV6-5 and TRBJ2-7; D is undetermined. V shed 0 bases and J shed 5 bases, with 8 bases lying between them. Germline CDR1 is MNHEY and CDR2 is SVGAGI. This CDR3 region has 13 residues. This CDR3 reads CASSYSASNEQYF. The CDR3, as DNA: TGTGCCAGCAGTTACTCGGCGAGCAACGAGCAGTACTTC.

The table lists this clonotype with a few counts. This may come from a read error, since a much larger clone is one base off. This chain links TRBV25-1 with TRBJ2-7, with D possibly matching TRBD1 (6 bases). The CDR3 length is 12 residues. The germline CDR1 and CDR2 sequences are MGHDK and SYGVNS. In nucleotides, the CDR3 is TGTGCCACCTCCGGGACATACTACGGGCAGTACTTC. Residues: CATSGTYYGQYF.

This clonotype was found a few times. V gene TRBV12-3 or TRBV12-4 combines with J gene TRBJ1-1; D gene uncertain. The CDR3 spans 11 residues. V was shortened by 1 base and J by 11 bases, with 8 bases between the two germline ends. CDR3 coding DNA: TGTGCCAGCAGTTTAGGAGGGAACGCTTTCTTT. Its translation is CASSLGGNAFF.

This clonotype was found once. This may be a read error: a much more frequent sequence differs by one nucleotide. V is TRBV7-9 and J is TRBJ2-7; 9 positions match TRBD1. The CDR3 sequence is 16 residues long. The germline V gene has CDR1 SEHNR and CDR2 FQNEAQ (reference sequence). The CDR3 coding sequence is TGTGCCAGCAGCTCAGACCCACAGGGGGCCTCCTACGCGCAGTACTTC. Its protein product is CASSSDPQGASYAQYF.